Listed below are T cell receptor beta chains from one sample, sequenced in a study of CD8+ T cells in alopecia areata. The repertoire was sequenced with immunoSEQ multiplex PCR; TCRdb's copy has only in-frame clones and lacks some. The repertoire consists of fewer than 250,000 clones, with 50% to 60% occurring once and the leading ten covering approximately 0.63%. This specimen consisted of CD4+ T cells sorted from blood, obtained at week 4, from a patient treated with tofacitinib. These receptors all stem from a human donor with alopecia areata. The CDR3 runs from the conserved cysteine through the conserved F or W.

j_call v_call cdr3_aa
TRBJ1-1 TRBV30 CAWGAGRMNTEAFF
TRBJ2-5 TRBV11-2 CASSHLSGRYQETQYF
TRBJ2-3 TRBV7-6 CASSLRGSRNTQYF
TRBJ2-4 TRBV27 CASSSRQGVGKNIQYF
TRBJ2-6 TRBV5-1 CASSLGGSGANVLTF
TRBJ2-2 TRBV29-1 CSGGQGVGTGELFF
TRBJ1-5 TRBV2 CATRDSNQPQHF
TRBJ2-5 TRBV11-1 CASSLVGLSEETQYF
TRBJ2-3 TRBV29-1 CSVESAAGGLDTQYF
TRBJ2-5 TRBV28 CASSLGPGQETQYF
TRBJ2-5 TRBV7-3 CASSLGQETQYF
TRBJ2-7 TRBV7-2 CASSTDRGPLEQYF
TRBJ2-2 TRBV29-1 CSGSGTGNTGELFF
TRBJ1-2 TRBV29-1 CSVESGASYTF
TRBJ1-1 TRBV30 CAWSDPHLNTEAFF
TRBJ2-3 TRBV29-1 CSGLEDTQYF
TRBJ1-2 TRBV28 CASSLGTGYGYTF
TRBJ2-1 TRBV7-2 CASSLLIGAYNEQFF
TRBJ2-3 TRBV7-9 CASSSVRGLSTDTQYF
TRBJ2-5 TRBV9 CASSAGAGQTQYF
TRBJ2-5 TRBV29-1 CSAHHDRLRETQYF
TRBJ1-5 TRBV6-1 CASSELDLRHQPQHF
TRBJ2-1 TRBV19 CASSMVRQADEQFF
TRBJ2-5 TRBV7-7 CASSPSGRGETQYF
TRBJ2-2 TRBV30 CAWSPGRHTGELFF
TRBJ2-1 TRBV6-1 CASRRDRGYNEQFF
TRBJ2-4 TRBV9 CASSSEGGNIQYF
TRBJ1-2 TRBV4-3 CASSQELGGDFYGYTF
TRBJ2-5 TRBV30 CAWGLAGEETQYF
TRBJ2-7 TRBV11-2 CASSLNRDSHYEQYF
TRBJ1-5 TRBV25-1 CASSDWGNQPQHF
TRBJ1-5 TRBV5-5 CASSLEAGHQPQHF
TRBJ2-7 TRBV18 CASSPPSARDYEQYF
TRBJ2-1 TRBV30 CAWSPPQGTSGSNEQFF
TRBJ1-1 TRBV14 CASRRQGGTEAFF
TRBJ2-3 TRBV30 CAWSEGGSDTQYF
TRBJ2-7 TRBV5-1 CASSLEGLWSSYEQYF
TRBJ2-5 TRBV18 CASSPGYRTQETQYF
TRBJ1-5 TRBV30 CAWAGGDNQPQHF
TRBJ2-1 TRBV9 CASSVGTSGSNEQFF
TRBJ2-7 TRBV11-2 CASSLDVRDEQYF
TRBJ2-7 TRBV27 CASSLSVGYEQYF
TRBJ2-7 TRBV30 CAWSLDRALEQYF
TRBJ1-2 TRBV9 CASSVTDSPNYGYTF
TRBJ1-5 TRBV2 CASSPYSNQPQHF
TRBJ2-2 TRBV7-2 CASSPRYAGELFF
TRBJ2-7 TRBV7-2 CASSLVGQVSYEQYF
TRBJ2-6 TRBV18 CASSPVGPGANVLTF
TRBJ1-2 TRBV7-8 CASSPSDSVGYTF
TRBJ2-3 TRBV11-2 CASSSLTGADTQYF
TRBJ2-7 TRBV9 CASSVEGTGDEQYF
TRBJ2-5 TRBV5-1 CASSMSGQETQYF
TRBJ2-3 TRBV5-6 CASSLTSGTYTQYF
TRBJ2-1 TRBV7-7 CASSLTPGLPAGAVGTEQFF
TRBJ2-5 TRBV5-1 CASNLGREFETQYF
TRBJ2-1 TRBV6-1 CASSSDSYNEQFF
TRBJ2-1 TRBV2 CANSGQRAGGQFF
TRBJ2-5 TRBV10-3 CASETGEGETQYF